This TCR beta chain was obtained from a study of blood T cells in healthy people across ages. The ends were cut back, 0 bases at V and 6 bases at J, with 9 bases in the middle. CDR3 length: 13 amino acids. The V gene's germline CDR1 is LGHNA and CDR2 YNFKEQ. A second PCR of 7 to 11 cycles used a sample-barcoded 5' primer and a J-beta primer mix. TCRdb itself ran the 5' RACE reads through MiXCR, one entry per CDR3 protein. The sample includes about 1.4 million distinct CDR3 sequences, roughly 64% of them seen just once. Material for sequencing was blood. V is TRBV4-2 and J is TRBJ2-7; D is possibly TRBD2 (5 bases). This receptor was identified in a young man in good health. The CDR3 nucleotides read TGTGCCAGCAGCCAAGATCGTGAGGGCGAGCAGTACTTC. Its protein is CASSQDREGEQYF.